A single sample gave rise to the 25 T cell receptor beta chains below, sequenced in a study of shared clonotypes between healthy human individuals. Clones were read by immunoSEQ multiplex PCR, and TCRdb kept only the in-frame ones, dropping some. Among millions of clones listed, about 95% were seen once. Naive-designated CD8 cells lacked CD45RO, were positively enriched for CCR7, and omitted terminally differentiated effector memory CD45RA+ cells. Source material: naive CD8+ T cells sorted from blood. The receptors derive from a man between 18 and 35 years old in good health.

The CDR3 sequence is CASSLGDHTDTQYF. DNA of the CDR3: TGTGCCAGCAGTTTAGGGGACCACACAGATACGCAGTATTTT. This chain joins TRBV27 and TRBJ2-3, with D perhaps matching TRBD1 or TRBD2 (5 bases each). Germline CDR1 reads MNHEY; CDR2 reads SMNVEV (reference sequence). Trimming took 2 bases from V and 2 from J, leaving 8 bases between them. The CDR3 runs to 14 residues.

CDR3 in DNA: TGCGCCAGCAGCCCAGGAGGGGGGCCCCAGCATTTT. Its translation: CASSPGGGPQHF. V is TRBV5-1 and J is TRBJ1-5; perhaps TRBD1 as D (6 bases). Germline CDR1 is SGHRS and CDR2 is YFSETQ. The germline V and J ends were trimmed by 4 bases and 9 bases, with 11 bases remaining between them. The CDR3 extends over 12 amino acids.

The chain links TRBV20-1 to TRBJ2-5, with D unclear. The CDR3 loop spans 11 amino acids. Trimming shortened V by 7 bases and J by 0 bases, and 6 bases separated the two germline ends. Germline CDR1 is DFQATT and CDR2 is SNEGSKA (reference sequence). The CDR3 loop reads CSGDNQETQYF. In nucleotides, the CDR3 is TGCAGTGGGGATAACCAAGAGACCCAGTACTTC.

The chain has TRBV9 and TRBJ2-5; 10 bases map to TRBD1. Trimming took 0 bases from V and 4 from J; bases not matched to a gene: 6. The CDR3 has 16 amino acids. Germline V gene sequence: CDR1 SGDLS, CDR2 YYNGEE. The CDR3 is CASSVADWTGGETQYF. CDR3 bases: TGTGCCAGCAGCGTAGCCGACTGGACAGGGGGAGAGACCCAGTACTTC.

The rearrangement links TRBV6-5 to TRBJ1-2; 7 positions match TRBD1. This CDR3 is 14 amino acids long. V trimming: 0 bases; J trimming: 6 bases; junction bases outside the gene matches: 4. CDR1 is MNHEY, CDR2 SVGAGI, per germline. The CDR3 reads CASSYSEGANGYTF. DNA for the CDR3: TGTGCCAGCAGTTACTCCGAGGGGGCGAATGGCTACACCTTC.

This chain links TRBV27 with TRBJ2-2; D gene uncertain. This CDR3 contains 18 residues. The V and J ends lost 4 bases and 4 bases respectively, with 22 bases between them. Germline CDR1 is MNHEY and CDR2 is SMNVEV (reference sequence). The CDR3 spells CASSSSVSGVSGTGELFF. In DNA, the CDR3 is TGTGCCAGCAGTTCCTCCGTGTCCGGTGTGTCGGGCACCGGGGAGCTGTTTTTT.

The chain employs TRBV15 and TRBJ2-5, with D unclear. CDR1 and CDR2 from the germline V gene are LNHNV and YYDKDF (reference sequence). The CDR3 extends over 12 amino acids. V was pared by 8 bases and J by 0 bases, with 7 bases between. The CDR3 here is CATFSDQETQYF. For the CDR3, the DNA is TGTGCCACCTTTTCCGACCAAGAGACCCAGTACTTC.

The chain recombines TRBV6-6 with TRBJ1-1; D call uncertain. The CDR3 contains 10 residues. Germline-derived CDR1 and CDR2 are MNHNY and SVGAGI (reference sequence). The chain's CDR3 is CESRSTEAFF. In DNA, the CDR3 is TGTGAATCCCGAAGCACTGAAGCTTTCTTT.

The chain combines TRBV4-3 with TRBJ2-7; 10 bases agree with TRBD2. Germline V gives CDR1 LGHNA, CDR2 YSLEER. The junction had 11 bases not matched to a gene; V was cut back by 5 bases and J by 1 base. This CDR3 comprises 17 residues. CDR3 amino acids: CASSREILAGASYEQYF. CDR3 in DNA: TGCGCCAGCAGCAGAGAGATTCTAGCGGGAGCATCCTACGAGCAGTACTTC.

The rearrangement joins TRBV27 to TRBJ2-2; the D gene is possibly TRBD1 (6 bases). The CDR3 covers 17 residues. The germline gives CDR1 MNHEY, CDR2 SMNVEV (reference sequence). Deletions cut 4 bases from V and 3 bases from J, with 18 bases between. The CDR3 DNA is TGTGCCAGCAGTTCTATAACCGGGACACCAGACACCGGGGAGCTGTTTTTT. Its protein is CASSSITGTPDTGELFF.

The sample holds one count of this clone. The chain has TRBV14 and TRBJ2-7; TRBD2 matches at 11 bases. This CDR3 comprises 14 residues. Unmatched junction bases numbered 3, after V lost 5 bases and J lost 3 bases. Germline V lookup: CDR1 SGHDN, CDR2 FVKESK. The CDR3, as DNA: TGTGCCAGCAGCTTACTAGCGGGAGACTACGAGCAGTACTTC. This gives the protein CASSLLAGDYEQYF.

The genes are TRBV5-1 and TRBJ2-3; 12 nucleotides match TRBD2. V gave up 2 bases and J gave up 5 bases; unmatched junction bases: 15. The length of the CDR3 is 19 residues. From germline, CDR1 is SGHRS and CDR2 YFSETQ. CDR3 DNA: TGCGCCAGCAGCTTCAGACCTAGCGGGAGGGCCAGCGGTGGAGATACGCAGTATTTT. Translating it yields CASSFRPSGRASGGDTQYF.

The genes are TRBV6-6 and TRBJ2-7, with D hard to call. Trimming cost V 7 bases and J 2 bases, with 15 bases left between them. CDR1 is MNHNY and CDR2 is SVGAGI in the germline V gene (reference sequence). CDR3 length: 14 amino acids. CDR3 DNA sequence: TGTGCCAGCACCGAAAAGGGTCCGACCTACGAGCAGTACTTC. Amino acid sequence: CASTEKGPTYEQYF.

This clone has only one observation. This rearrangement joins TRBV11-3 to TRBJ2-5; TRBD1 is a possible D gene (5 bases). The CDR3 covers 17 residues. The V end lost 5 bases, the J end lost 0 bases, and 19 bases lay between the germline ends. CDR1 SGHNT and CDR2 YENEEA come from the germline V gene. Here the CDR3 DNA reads TGTGCCAGCAGCCCCCGGAGAGACAGCCTGTACCAAGAGACCCAGTACTTC. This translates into CASSPRRDSLYQETQYF.

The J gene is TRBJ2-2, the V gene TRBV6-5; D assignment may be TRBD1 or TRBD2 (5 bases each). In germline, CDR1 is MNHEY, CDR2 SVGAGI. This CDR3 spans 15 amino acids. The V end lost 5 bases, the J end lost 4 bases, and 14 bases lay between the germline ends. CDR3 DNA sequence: TGTGCCAGCAGTGGAGGACATTCAATCACCGGGGAGCTGTTTTTT. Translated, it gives CASSGGHSITGELFF.

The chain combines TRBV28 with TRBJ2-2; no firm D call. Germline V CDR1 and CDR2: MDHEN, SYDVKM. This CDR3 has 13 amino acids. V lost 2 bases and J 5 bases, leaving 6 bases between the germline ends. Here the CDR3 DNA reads TGTGCCAGCAGTTTAGGGCAGACCGGGGAGCTGTTTTTT. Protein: CASSLGQTGELFF. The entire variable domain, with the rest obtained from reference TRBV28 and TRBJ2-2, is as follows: DVKVTQSSRYLVKRTGEKVFLECVQDMDHENMFWYRQDPGLGLRLIYFSYDVKMKEKGDIPEGYSVSREKKERFSLILESASTNQTSMYLCASSLGQTGELFFGEGSRLTVL.

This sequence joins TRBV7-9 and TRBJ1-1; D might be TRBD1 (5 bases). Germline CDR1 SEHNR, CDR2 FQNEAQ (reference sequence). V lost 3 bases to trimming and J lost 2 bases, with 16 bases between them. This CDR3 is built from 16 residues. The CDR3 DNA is TGTGCCAGCAGCTTGGTTCGCGGGGACCTAAACACTGAAGCTTTCTTT. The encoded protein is CASSLVRGDLNTEAFF.

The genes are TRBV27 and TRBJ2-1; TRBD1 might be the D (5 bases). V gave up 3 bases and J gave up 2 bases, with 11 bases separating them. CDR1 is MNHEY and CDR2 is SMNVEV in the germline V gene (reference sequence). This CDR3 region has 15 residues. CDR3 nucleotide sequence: TGTGCCAGCAGTTTCTTGGGGCGCACCTACAATGAGCAGTTCTTC. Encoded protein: CASSFLGRTYNEQFF.

CDR3 sequence: CASSVSDRVEPQHF. As DNA, the CDR3 is TGTGCCAGCAGCGTCTCGGACAGGGTTGAGCCCCAGCATTTT. The chain carries TRBV9 and TRBJ1-5, with TRBD1 identical over 8 bases. The CDR3 has 14 residues. CDR1 is SGDLS and CDR2 is YYNGEE in the germline V gene. The J segment lost 8 bases and the V segment lost 2 bases, leaving 6 bases of the junction unmatched.

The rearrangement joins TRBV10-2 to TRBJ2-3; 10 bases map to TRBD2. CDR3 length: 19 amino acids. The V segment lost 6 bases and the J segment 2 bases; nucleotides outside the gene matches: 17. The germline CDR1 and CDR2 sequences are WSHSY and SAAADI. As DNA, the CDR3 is TGCGCCAGCAGGGAACCGGGACTAGCGACCCATTCTTTCACAGATACGCAGTATTTT. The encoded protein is CASREPGLATHSFTDTQYF.

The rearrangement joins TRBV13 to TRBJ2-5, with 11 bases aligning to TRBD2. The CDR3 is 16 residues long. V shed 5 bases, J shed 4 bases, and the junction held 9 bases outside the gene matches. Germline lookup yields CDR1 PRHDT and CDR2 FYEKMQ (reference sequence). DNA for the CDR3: TGTGCCAGCAGCCAAGAGGCTAGCGGGGGGCGAGAGACCCAGTACTTC. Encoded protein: CASSQEASGGRETQYF.

The CDR3 reads CASSQERILQGSGNTIYF. In DNA, the CDR3 is TGCGCCAGCAGCCAAGAGAGGATACTGCAGGGTTCTGGAAACACCATATATTTT. The chain couples TRBV4-1 to TRBJ1-3; tentative D call: TRBD1 (5 bases). Trimming left V 0 bases short and J 1 base short, with 16 bases between. Germline V gene lookup returns CDR1 MGHRA and CDR2 YSYEKL. The CDR3 length is 18 residues.

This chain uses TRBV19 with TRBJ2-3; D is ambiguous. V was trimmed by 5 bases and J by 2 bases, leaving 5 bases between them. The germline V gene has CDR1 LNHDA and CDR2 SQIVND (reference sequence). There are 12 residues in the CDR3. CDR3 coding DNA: TGTGCCAGTAGTGGCCACACAGATACGCAGTATTTT. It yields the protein CASSGHTDTQYF.

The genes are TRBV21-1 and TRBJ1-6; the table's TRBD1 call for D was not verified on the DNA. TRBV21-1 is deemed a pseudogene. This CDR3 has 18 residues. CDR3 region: CASSRHWTALALNSPLHF. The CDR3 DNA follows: TGTGCCAGCAGCAGACACTGGACAGCGCTCGCTCTTAATTCACCCCTCCACTTT.

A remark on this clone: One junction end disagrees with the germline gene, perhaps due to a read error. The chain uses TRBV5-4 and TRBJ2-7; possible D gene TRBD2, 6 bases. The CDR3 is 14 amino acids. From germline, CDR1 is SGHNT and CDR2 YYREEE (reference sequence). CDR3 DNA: TGTGCCAGCAGCTTGGGCAGGGACTCCTACAAGCAGTACTTC. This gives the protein CASSLGRDSYKQYF.